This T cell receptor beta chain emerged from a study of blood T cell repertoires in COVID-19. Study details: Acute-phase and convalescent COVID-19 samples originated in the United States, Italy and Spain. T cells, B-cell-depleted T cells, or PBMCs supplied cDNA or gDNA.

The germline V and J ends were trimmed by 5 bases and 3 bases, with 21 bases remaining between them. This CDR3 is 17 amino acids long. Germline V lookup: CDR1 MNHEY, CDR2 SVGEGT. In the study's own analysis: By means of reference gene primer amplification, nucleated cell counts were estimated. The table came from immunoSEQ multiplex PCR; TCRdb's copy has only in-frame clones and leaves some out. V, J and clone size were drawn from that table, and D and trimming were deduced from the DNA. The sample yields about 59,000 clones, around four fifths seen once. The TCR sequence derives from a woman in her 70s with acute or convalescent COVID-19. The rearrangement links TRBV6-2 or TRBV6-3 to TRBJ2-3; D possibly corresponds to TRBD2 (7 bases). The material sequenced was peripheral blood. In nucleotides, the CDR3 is TGTGCCAGCAGTCTCGTTTCGGGGGGCGGGGCTACAGATACGCAGTATTTT. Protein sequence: CASSLVSGGGATDTQYF.